These 13 T cell receptor beta chains originate from one sample sequenced in a study of blood T cells in healthy people across ages. A second PCR of 7 to 11 cycles used a sample-barcoded 5' primer and a J-beta primer mix. Via MiXCR, TCRdb re-called the 5' RACE reads, giving one row per CDR3 protein. The table shows fewer than 2 million distinct CDR3 sequences, with about two fifths occurring only once. The sample taken for sequencing was blood. The receptors derive from a human donor in good health.

The chain joins TRBV5-1 to TRBJ2-5; tentative D call: TRBD1 (5 bases). The DNA matches TRBJ2-7 better at its end, which makes the J call doubtful. Germline lookup yields CDR1 SGHRS and CDR2 YFSETQ. The CDR3 sequence is 14 residues long. This CDR3 reads CASSYGRASFEQYF. In DNA form, the CDR3 reads TGCGCCAGCAGCTATGGCAGGGCAAGTTTCGAGCAGTACTTC.

This chain joins TRBV7-8 and TRBJ2-7; D possibly corresponds to TRBD2 (6 bases). CDR1 is SGHVS and CDR2 is FQNEAQ in the germline V gene. There are 14 residues in the CDR3. Trimming removed 1 base from V and 7 bases from J, with 14 bases in between. DNA of the CDR3: TGTGCCAGCAGCTTAGGGGCAGGACTACTGGAGCAGTACTTC. This codes for CASSLGAGLLEQYF.

This clonotype was detected a few times. The V call is TRBV29-1, the J call TRBJ2-7, with a possible D match to TRBD1 (5 bases). Germline values: CDR1 SQVTM, CDR2 ANQGSEA. Trimming removed 1 base from V and 2 bases from J, with 15 bases in between. CDR3 length equals 15 residues. The CDR3 bases are TGCAGCGTTGAAGGGGATCGGACAAAGCCCTACGAGCAGTACTTC. Translation: CSVEGDRTKPYEQYF.

The chain employs TRBV20-1 and TRBJ1-5, with D unresolved. CDR3 size: 12 residues. The V gene lost 6 bases and the J gene lost 4 bases, with 10 bases spanning the gap. Per the germline V gene, CDR1 is DFQATT and CDR2 is SNEGSKA (reference sequence). This CDR3 is CSAGRLNQPQHF. The CDR3 DNA is TGCAGTGCAGGGCGGCTGAATCAGCCCCAGCATTTT.

CDR3 DNA: TGTGCCAGCAGCCAGGGGTTTACCTACGAGCAGTACTTC. Translating it yields CASSQGFTYEQYF. The chain links TRBV14 to TRBJ2-1; D gene unclear. The J call may be wrong; the DNA end is better matched by TRBJ2-7. The germline gives CDR1 SGHDN, CDR2 FVKESK. The CDR3 contains 13 residues.

This clonotype was observed a handful of times. This chain links TRBV30 with TRBJ2-1, with D hard to call. The V and J ends lost 1 base and 4 bases respectively, with 8 bases between them. CDR1 is GTSNPN and CDR2 is SVGIG in the germline V gene (reference sequence). The CDR3 runs to 13 residues. The DNA for the CDR3 is TGTGCCTGGAGTGCCGGACCTTACAATGAGCAGTTCTTC. Translation gives CAWSAGPYNEQFF.

The chain combines TRBV6-2 or TRBV6-3 with TRBJ2-4, with a tentative D call TRBD1 (6 bases). Near its end, the DNA agrees better with TRBJ2-7, so the J call may be wrong. In germline, CDR1 is MNHEY, CDR2 SVGEGT. The CDR3 covers 14 residues. The CDR3 coding sequence is TGTGCCAGCAGTTCTCAGGGGTTTGGTTACGAGCAGTACTTC. As protein: CASSSQGFGYEQYF.

This chain uses TRBV7-2 with TRBJ2-5; D possibly corresponds to TRBD1 (5 bases). Matching the DNA end better, TRBJ2-7 makes the J call doubtful. CDR3 size: 16 residues. From germline, CDR1 is SGHTA and CDR2 FQGNSA. The CDR3 here is CASSLVWQGILTEQYF. The CDR3 DNA reads TGTGCCAGCAGCTTAGTGTGGCAGGGTATCCTTACCGAGCAGTACTTC.

This clonotype was counted a few times. The chain employs TRBV4-1 and TRBJ1-5; no firm D call. The CDR3 length is 18 residues. Germline V lookup: CDR1 MGHRA, CDR2 YSYEKL. The V and J ends lost 1 base and 0 bases respectively, with 16 bases between them. In DNA form, the CDR3 reads TGCGCCAGCAGCCAAGTTTTCCCACGAAAGTATAGCAATCAGCCCCAGCATTTT. It specifies CASSQVFPRKYSNQPQHF.

This clonotype was seen only a few times. The J gene is TRBJ2-1, the V gene TRBV6-2 or TRBV6-3, with 7 bases fitting TRBD2. Germline assignment: CDR1 MNHEY and CDR2 SVGEGT. The junction had 12 bases not matched to a gene; V was cut back by 4 bases and J by 9 bases. The CDR3 covers 15 residues. This CDR3 is CASSWEGMVPPEQFF. The CDR3 DNA is TGTGCCAGCAGTTGGGAGGGCATGGTCCCCCCTGAGCAGTTCTTC.

Of note for this clonotype: One junction end does not reproduce the germline sequence, and a read error may be involved. The rearrangement joins TRBV6-4 to TRBJ2-1; 13 nucleotides match TRBD2. Germline lookup yields CDR1 MRHNA and CDR2 SNTAGT. This CDR3 has 16 residues. The CDR3 region is CVSSELAGGPNNEQFF. As DNA, the CDR3 is TGTGTCAGCAGTGAACTAGCGGGGGGGCCTAATAATGAGCAGTTCTTC.

This clonotype was seen more than once but under ten times. The chain employs TRBV7-2 and TRBJ2-5; 14 nucleotides line up with TRBD2. J was trimmed by 11 bases and V by 5 bases; bases with no gene match: 10. This CDR3 has 15 amino acids. From germline, CDR1 is SGHTA and CDR2 FQGNSA. The CDR3 reads CASSQGGTSGGIQYF. Written as DNA, the CDR3 is TGTGCCAGCAGCCAGGGTGGGACTAGCGGGGGAATACAGTACTTC.

The DNA of the CDR3 is TGCAGTGCAGAGTTTACCAGCGGGGCAGGTGAATGGGAGACCCAGTACTTC. Residues: CSAEFTSGAGEWETQYF. The gene calls are TRBV20-1 and TRBJ2-5; 7 bases are a match to TRBD2. Germline assignment: CDR1 DFQATT and CDR2 SNEGSKA (reference sequence). The junction had 21 bases not matched to a gene; V was cut back by 6 bases and J by 5 bases. The CDR3 length is 17 residues.